The 23 T cell receptor beta chains listed next were all sequenced from one sample in a study of cytomegalovirus exposure and HLA in healthy donors. The PCR contained 60 Vbeta and 13 Jbeta primers. Assay used: immunoSEQ multiplex PCR; TCRdb lists only in-frame clones, some missing. The sample consists of roughly 97,000 clones, about four fifths of them appearing once. Material: PBMCs. The receptors were sampled from a man between 40 and 49 years old in good health and CMV-seropositive.

J is TRBJ2-7 and V is TRBV5-4, with 14 bases fitting TRBD2. Per the germline V gene, CDR1 is SGHNT and CDR2 is YYREEE (reference sequence). This CDR3 is built from 15 residues. Trimming took 4 bases from V and 2 from J; bases not matched to a gene: 2. The chain's CDR3 is CASSRTSGGPYEQYF. CDR3 DNA sequence: TGTGCCAGCAGCCGGACTAGCGGGGGGCCCTACGAGCAGTACTTC.

The J gene is TRBJ1-2, the V gene TRBV5-1; D remains ambiguous. The CDR3 contains 16 residues. Trimming pared 0 bases from V and 8 bases from J, leaving 20 bases between. The germline CDR1 and CDR2 sequences are SGHRS and YFSETQ. The CDR3 DNA is TGCGCCAGCAGCTTGGACTCGGGGATAACCCTTGAAGGCTACACCTTC. Translated: CASSLDSGITLEGYTF.

The chain uses TRBV2 and TRBJ2-5, with D unresolved. Looked up from germline, CDR1 is SNHLY and CDR2 is FYNNEI. The CDR3 sequence is 15 residues long. Trimming took off 6 bases at V and 2 bases at J, with 16 bases between the two ends. CDR3 loop: CASRYLQTGQETQYF. The CDR3 DNA reads TGTGCCAGCAGATACCTTCAGACGGGTCAAGAGACCCAGTACTTC. The complete variable domain, with remaining parts taken from reference TRBV2 and TRBJ2-5, reads EPEVTQTPSHQVTQMGQEVILRCVPISNHLYFYWYRQILGQKVEFLVSFYNNEISEKSEIFDDQFSVERPDGSNFTLKIRSTKLEDSAMYFCASRYLQTGQETQYFGPGTRLLVL.

This clone was counted a single time. The V and J genes are TRBV4-1 and TRBJ1-1; tentative D call: TRBD1 (5 bases). Germline V gene data show CDR1 as MGHRA and CDR2 as YSYEKL. V lost 4 bases and J 5 bases, leaving 11 bases between the germline ends. This CDR3 has 13 amino acids. The CDR3 DNA follows: TGCGCCAGCAGCCTGCAGGGTTTTACTGAAGCTTTCTTT. Residues: CASSLQGFTEAFF.

This clone was seen more than once but under ten times. The chain employs TRBV6-1 and TRBJ1-5; perhaps TRBD1 as D (6 bases). The CDR3 runs to 14 residues. V lost 7 bases, J lost 7 bases, and 17 bases lay in between. CDR1 MNHNS and CDR2 SASEGT come from the germline V gene. CDR3 nucleotide sequence: TGTGCCAGCAAGGAGGGGGGGGCTGGACAGCCCCAGCATTTT. It specifies CASKEGGAGQPQHF.

The chain employs TRBV9 and TRBJ2-5, with TRBD1 as a possible D gene (6 bases). TRBJ2-7 explains the end of the DNA better; the J call may be wrong. Germline V gene data show CDR1 as SGDLS and CDR2 as YYNGEE. This CDR3 comprises 15 residues. CDR3 region: CASSAHVRGSYEQYF. The CDR3 DNA is TGTGCCAGCAGCGCACATGTAAGGGGGTCATACGAGCAGTACTTC.

This clone was observed a handful of times. The chain carries TRBV25-1 and TRBJ1-4; TRBD1 is a possible D gene (5 bases). The length of the CDR3 is 16 residues. Trimming cost V 1 base and J 4 bases, with 13 bases left between them. Per germline, CDR1 MGHDK and CDR2 SYGVNS. CDR3 region: CASSESLSGNNEKLFF. CDR3 DNA sequence: TGTGCCAGCAGTGAATCGTTATCAGGGAATAATGAAAAACTGTTTTTT. The variable domain in full, with the rest retrieved from reference TRBV25-1 and TRBJ1-4, is EADIYQTPRYLVIGTGKKITLECSQTMGHDKMYWYQQDPGMELHLIHYSYGVNSTEKGDLSSESTVSRIRTEHFPLTLESARPSHTSQYLCASSESLSGNNEKLFFGSGTQLSVL.

In DNA, the CDR3 is TGTGCCAGCTCAGTGCCAGGGGGAGCTAACTATGGCTACACCTTC. Translation: CASSVPGGANYGYTF. This chain uses TRBV18 with TRBJ1-2, with TRBD1 matching over 7 bases. CDR1 is KGHSH, CDR2 LQKENI, per germline. There are 15 residues in the CDR3. Trimming cost V 5 bases and J 0 bases; bases outside gene matches: 6.

The genes are TRBV10-1 and TRBJ2-7; D is possibly TRBD2 (6 bases). This CDR3 contains 12 residues. CDR1 and CDR2 from the germline V gene are WNHNN and SYGVQD (reference sequence). V lost 5 bases and J lost 6, with 11 bases in between. In DNA, the CDR3 is TGCGCCAGCAGTAAGGGACTGGGCGAGCAGTACTTC. This encodes CASSKGLGEQYF.

The chain links TRBV7-9 to TRBJ2-3; D uncertain. The V and J ends lost 5 bases and 4 bases respectively, with 4 bases between them. Germline V gene data show CDR1 as SEHNR and CDR2 as FQNEAQ (reference sequence). CDR3 length equals 11 residues. The CDR3: CASSTADTQYF. In nucleotides, the CDR3 is TGTGCCAGCAGCACAGCAGATACGCAGTATTTT.

The gene calls are TRBV18 and TRBJ1-2; the D gene is possibly TRBD1 (6 bases). CDR3 length equals 14 residues. The germline V gene encodes CDR1 KGHSH and CDR2 LQKENI. The V end was cut by 6 bases, the J end by 7 bases, with 18 bases between. CDR3 in amino acids: CASSLQGLSPGYTF. Written as DNA, the CDR3 is TGTGCCAGCTCCCTACAGGGTCTATCCCCTGGCTACACCTTC.

The rearrangement uses TRBV7-3 and TRBJ2-1, with TRBD2 matching 7 bases. Trimming cost V 5 bases and J 6 bases; bases outside gene matches: 4. The germline V gene has CDR1 SGHTA and CDR2 FQGTGA. The CDR3 sequence is 13 residues long. The CDR3 reads CASSAGVGNEQFF. CDR3 nucleotide sequence: TGTGCCAGCAGCGCGGGGGTGGGCAATGAGCAGTTCTTC.

The chain couples TRBV10-3 to TRBJ2-7; tentative D call: TRBD1 (6 bases). The CDR3 is made up of 14 amino acids. Trimming shortened V by 0 bases and J by 2 bases, and 8 bases separated the two germline ends. Germline V gene lookup returns CDR1 ENHRY and CDR2 SYGVKD. The CDR3 region is CAISESTGTYEQYF. The CDR3 coding sequence is TGTGCCATCAGTGAGTCAACAGGGACCTACGAGCAGTACTTC.

The chain employs TRBV5-1 and TRBJ1-1; tentative D call: TRBD1 (5 bases). The V gene's germline CDR1 is SGHRS and CDR2 YFSETQ. The CDR3 has 14 amino acids. Trimming shortened V by 2 bases and J by 3 bases, and 11 bases separated the two germline ends. This CDR3 reads CASSLTGLDTEAFF. In DNA, the CDR3 is TGCGCCAGCAGCTTAACGGGACTCGACACTGAAGCTTTCTTT.

This clone was found once. Its ends do not fully match the called genes, so a read error is possible. The chain has TRBV7-7 and TRBJ2-1, with a weak D call TRBD1 (6 bases). CDR1 SSHAT and CDR2 FNYEAQ come from the germline V gene (reference sequence). The CDR3 is 13 residues long. The CDR3 sequence is CASSLDSYNEQFF. CDR3 nucleotide sequence: TGTGCTAGCAGCTTGGACAGCTACAATGAGCAGTTCTTC.

This chain uses TRBV5-4 with TRBJ1-4; 12 bases are shared with TRBD1. Germline V gene lookup returns CDR1 SGHNT and CDR2 YYREEE (reference sequence). Trimming at V came to 4 bases and at J to 3 bases, leaving 13 bases not matched to a gene. CDR3 size: 19 residues. The chain's CDR3 is CASSHGTGGVIGANEKLFF. Here the CDR3 DNA reads TGTGCCAGCAGCCACGGGACAGGGGGCGTCATCGGGGCTAATGAAAAACTGTTTTTT.

CDR3 DNA: TGTGCCAGCTCGATAGCGGGAGGGGACATGACCTACGAGCAGTACTTC. Amino acid sequence: CASSIAGGDMTYEQYF. The genes are TRBV18 and TRBJ2-7; 11 positions agree with TRBD2. V lost 6 bases to trimming and J lost 2 bases; unmatched junction nucleotides: 9. CDR3 length equals 16 residues. Germline-derived CDR1 and CDR2 are KGHSH and LQKENI.

The chain recombines TRBV7-2 with TRBJ2-6; 8 nucleotides agree with TRBD1. V was pared by 5 bases and J by 3 bases, with 6 bases of the junction left unmatched. Germline CDR1 reads SGHTA; CDR2 reads FQGNSA. The CDR3 runs to 16 residues. The CDR3: CASSHGRGLGANVLTF. CDR3 DNA: TGTGCCAGCAGCCATGGCAGGGGGCTTGGGGCCAACGTCCTGACTTTC.

The CDR3 DNA reads as TGTGCCAGCAGCTTAGGGGCACCACGGGGCTCTGGGGCCAACGTCCTGACTTTC. Its translation: CASSLGAPRGSGANVLTF. The chain uses TRBV7-9 and TRBJ2-6; TRBD2 is a possible D gene (5 bases). Germline V lookup: CDR1 SEHNR, CDR2 FQNEAQ (reference sequence). The CDR3 runs to 18 residues. V was trimmed by 1 base and J by 0 bases, leaving 13 bases between them.

The chain is built from TRBV7-9 and TRBJ2-1, with TRBD1 matching 10 bases. In germline, CDR1 is SEHNR, CDR2 FQNEAQ (reference sequence). V trimming: 5 bases; J trimming: 2 bases; junction bases outside the gene matches: 3. The CDR3 consists of 15 residues. The CDR3 spells CASSLGQGPYNEQFF. The CDR3 DNA follows: TGTGCCAGCAGCCTGGGACAGGGGCCCTACAATGAGCAGTTCTTC. Looking up the rest from reference TRBV7-9 and TRBJ2-1 gives the full variable domain: DTGVSQNPRHKITKRGQNVTFRCDPISEHNRLYWYRQTLGQGPEFLTYFQNEAQLEKSRLLSDRFSAERPKGSFSTLEIQRTEQGDSAMYLCASSLGQGPYNEQFFGPGTRLTVL.

In nucleotides, the CDR3 is TGTGCCAGCAGTTCCAAACAGGGGAGAGGCACTGAAGCTTTCTTT. Its translation is CASSSKQGRGTEAFF. The J gene is TRBJ1-1, the V gene TRBV28; 7 bases are shared with TRBD1. The CDR3 has 15 amino acids. After removal of 4 bases from V and 4 bases from J, the junction contained 9 bases not matched to a gene. Germline CDR1 reads MDHEN; CDR2 reads SYDVKM.

The rearrangement joins TRBV27 to TRBJ2-7; D is perhaps TRBD2 (7 bases). The V gene lost 8 bases and the J gene lost 1 base, with 15 bases spanning the gap. The CDR3 contains 14 residues. Germline V gene sequence: CDR1 MNHEY, CDR2 SMNVEV (reference sequence). CDR3 in DNA: TGTGCCAGCGCCCTGGGGGGGGCTTCCTACGAGCAGTACTTC. Its protein is CASALGGASYEQYF.

V gene TRBV6-1 combines with J gene TRBJ2-1, with 12 bases lining up with TRBD2. The CDR3 covers 18 residues. Germline values: CDR1 MNHNS, CDR2 SASEGT. The V gene end was trimmed by 2 bases and the J gene end by 3 bases; junction bases not matched to a gene: 8. CDR3 amino acids: CASSEPGLAGGNYNEQFF. The CDR3 nucleotides are TGTGCCAGCAGTGAACCGGGGCTAGCGGGGGGGAACTACAATGAGCAGTTCTTC.